These T cell receptor beta chains were read from a single sample in a study of identifying expanded T cells in peripheral blood. Sequencing used immunoSEQ multiplex PCR; TCRdb keeps in-frame clones, though not all of them. The sample has about 100,000 clones, around 89% seen once. The sequencing sample was made of blood. The receptor source for this set is a person aged 18 to 70 in good health. Each CDR3 is given with its conserved first and last residue. The order of the fields is CDR3 length, D gene, clone size, J gene, V gene, CDR3 protein, CDR3 DNA. A D gene is named only where the DNA matches it firmly. Clone size is stated in some rows and not others, as once, few, many or a class when expanded.

len: 15
d_gene: -
abundance: -
j_gene: TRBJ2-4
v_gene: TRBV11-2
CDR3aa: CASSLEGTGSDIQYF
CDR3nt: TGTGCCAGCAGCTTAGAAGGCACAGGATCGGACATTCAGTACTTC

len: 14
d_gene: -
abundance: -
j_gene: TRBJ2-7
v_gene: TRBV21-1
CDR3aa: CASATPPGPYEQYF
CDR3nt: TGTGCCAGCGCCACTCCCCCTGGGCCCTACGAGCAGTACTTC

len: 14
d_gene: TRBD2
abundance: -
j_gene: TRBJ2-1
v_gene: TRBV10-3
CDR3aa: CASTTSGNNDEQFF
CDR3nt: TGTGCCTCAACAACTAGCGGGAATAACGATGAGCAGTTCTTC

len: 13
d_gene: -
abundance: -
j_gene: TRBJ1-4
v_gene: TRBV28
CDR3aa: CATSGAVNEKLFF
CDR3nt: TGTGCCACCTCGGGAGCGGTTAATGAAAAACTGTTTTTT

len: 14
d_gene: -
abundance: -
j_gene: TRBJ1-1
v_gene: TRBV7-6
CDR3aa: CASSWGSGDTEAFF
CDR3nt: TGTGCCAGCAGCTGGGGAAGCGGGGACACTGAAGCTTTCTTT

len: 14
d_gene: TRBD1
abundance: -
j_gene: TRBJ2-1
v_gene: TRBV5-1
CDR3aa: CASSLTGTGDEQFF
CDR3nt: TGCGCCAGCAGCTTGACCGGGACAGGGGATGAGCAGTTCTTC

len: 14
d_gene: -
abundance: few
j_gene: TRBJ1-2
v_gene: TRBV2
CDR3aa: CASSELGQGGGYTF
CDR3nt: TGTGCCAGCAGTGAATTAGGGCAGGGCGGTGGCTACACCTTC

len: 12
d_gene: -
abundance: -
j_gene: TRBJ2-7
v_gene: TRBV2
CDR3aa: CASREIVYEQYF
CDR3nt: TGTGCCAGCAGAGAGATTGTATACGAGCAGTACTTC

len: 13
d_gene: -
abundance: -
j_gene: TRBJ1-5
v_gene: TRBV2
CDR3aa: CASSSMGNQPQHF
CDR3nt: TGTGCCAGCAGTAGTATGGGCAATCAGCCCCAGCATTTT

len: 14
d_gene: -
abundance: -
j_gene: TRBJ1-1
v_gene: TRBV25-1
CDR3aa: CASSESGGDTEAFF
CDR3nt: TGTGCCAGCAGTGAATCGGGGGGCGACACTGAAGCTTTCTTT

len: 15
d_gene: -
abundance: -
j_gene: TRBJ1-6
v_gene: TRBV6-1
CDR3aa: CASSEVRGINSPLHF
CDR3nt: TGTGCCAGCAGTGAAGTAAGAGGAATCAATTCACCCCTCCACTTT

len: 15
d_gene: -
abundance: -
j_gene: TRBJ1-1
v_gene: TRBV7-2
CDR3aa: CASRPSGGWDTEAFF
CDR3nt: TGTGCCAGCAGACCTAGCGGGGGGTGGGACACTGAAGCTTTCTTT

len: 17
d_gene: TRBD2
abundance: -
j_gene: TRBJ2-7
v_gene: TRBV4-2
CDR3aa: CASSQEEQLAAPYEQYF
CDR3nt: TGTGCCAGCAGCCAAGAGGAACAACTAGCGGCACCCTACGAGCAGTACTTC

len: 15
d_gene: -
abundance: -
j_gene: TRBJ1-2
v_gene: TRBV6-6
CDR3aa: CASSYPAGAHYGYTF
CDR3nt: TGTGCCAGCAGTTACCCGGCGGGGGCTCACTATGGCTACACCTTC

len: 15
d_gene: -
abundance: -
j_gene: TRBJ2-2
v_gene: TRBV5-4
CDR3aa: CASSLGTLNTGELFF
CDR3nt: TGTGCCAGCAGCTTGGGGACACTAAACACCGGGGAGCTGTTTTTT

len: 13
d_gene: -
abundance: -
j_gene: TRBJ1-1
v_gene: TRBV6-1
CDR3aa: CASRENMNTEAFF
CDR3nt: TGTGCCAGCAGGGAAAACATGAACACTGAAGCTTTCTTT

len: 16
d_gene: -
abundance: -
j_gene: TRBJ1-1
v_gene: TRBV7-2
CDR3aa: CASSLGGVGDFGEAFF
CDR3nt: TGTGCCAGCAGCTTAGGTGGGGTGGGGGACTTTGGTGAAGCTTTCTTT

len: 13
d_gene: -
abundance: once
j_gene: TRBJ1-5
v_gene: TRBV6-1
CDR3aa: CASSEAVRQPQHF
CDR3nt: TGTGCCAGCAGTGAAGCGGTCCGTCAGCCCCAGCATTTT

len: 13
d_gene: TRBD1
abundance: -
j_gene: TRBJ1-2
v_gene: TRBV6-6
CDR3aa: CASSGTGGDGYTF
CDR3nt: TGTGCCAGCAGTGGGACAGGGGGCGATGGCTACACCTTC

len: 14
d_gene: -
abundance: -
j_gene: TRBJ1-1
v_gene: TRBV2
CDR3aa: CARLQRGRNTEAFF
CDR3nt: TGTGCCAGACTGCAACGGGGGCGGAACACTGAAGCTTTCTTT

len: 12
d_gene: -
abundance: -
j_gene: TRBJ2-3
v_gene: TRBV7-9
CDR3aa: CASTYGTDTQYF
CDR3nt: TGTGCCAGCACCTATGGCACAGATACGCAGTATTTT

len: 11
d_gene: -
abundance: -
j_gene: TRBJ2-1
v_gene: TRBV19
CDR3aa: CASSKGFEQFF
CDR3nt: TGTGCCAGTAGTAAGGGATTCGAGCAGTTCTTC

len: 13
d_gene: TRBD2
abundance: -
j_gene: TRBJ2-7
v_gene: TRBV10-2
CDR3aa: CASSEGTTYEQYF
CDR3nt: TGCGCCAGCAGTGAGGGGACTACCTACGAGCAGTACTTC

len: 15
d_gene: -
abundance: -
j_gene: TRBJ2-1
v_gene: TRBV28
CDR3aa: CASSLPGTAYNEQFF
CDR3nt: TGTGCCAGCAGCCTCCCCGGGACGGCATACAATGAGCAGTTCTTC

len: 12
d_gene: TRBD2
abundance: -
j_gene: TRBJ2-7
v_gene: TRBV28
CDR3aa: CASSSGLDEQYF
CDR3nt: TGTGCCAGCAGTAGCGGACTAGACGAGCAGTACTTC